This passage covers 3 T cell receptor beta chains from one sample sequenced in a study of naive and memory T cell subsets (dated by TCRdb to the late 2010s). Paper-wide results and their limitations: A few larger clonotypes were found in naive repertoires, especially CD8, and these larger clonotypes were possibly memory cells re-expressing CD45RA.

Their target antigens are unknown. Library generation was performed with UMI-ligation and nested PCR. Sequencing was carried out with an Illumina MiSeq. The beta constant-region primer was an equimolar mix of two oligonucleotides covering both TRBC1 and TRBC2. Four rounds of PCR, combining the SP2 primer with nested alpha and beta constant-region primers, were used to amplify the ligated cDNA. TCRdb trimmed the raw reads at Q25, called clones with MiXCR and kept productive beta chains. Here each entry gathers all rows of one CDR3 protein and keeps the most common genes and DNA. For this sample the table gives over 110,000 distinct CDR3 sequences, of which approximately 20% were detected only once. Around 0.63% of the sample is taken by the ten largest. The specimen was naive CD8+ T cells from blood. The sample's cell subset or site, from its label and the paper: naive T cells, CD45RA high CD27+. The receptors were sampled from a human donor in good health.

The chain employs TRBV6-2 or TRBV6-3 and TRBJ2-7; TRBD1 matches 11 bases. The trim removed 2 bases at V and 9 bases at J, leaving 12 bases unmatched. Looked up from germline, CDR1 is MNHEY and CDR2 is SVGEGT. CDR3 length: 16 residues. The CDR3 DNA is TGTGCCAGCAGTTACAGTTATTACGGACAGGGGGCCGGGCAGTACTTC. This sequence encodes CASSYSYYGQGAGQYF.

J is TRBJ1-1 and V is TRBV10-3; 8 bases agree with TRBD1. Germline lookup yields CDR1 ENHRY and CDR2 SYGVKD. The CDR3 runs to 13 residues. Losses at the gene ends were 10 bases for V and 4 bases for J; bases not matched to a gene: 8. The CDR3 loop is CATRQGIGTEAFF. CDR3 coding DNA: TGTGCCACACGACAGGGGATCGGCACTGAAGCTTTCTTT.

This clonotype was counted ten times or more. The chain recombines TRBV11-2 with TRBJ2-7; 9 nucleotides match TRBD1. Germline CDR1 SGHAT, CDR2 FQNNGV. The CDR3 totals 15 residues. J was trimmed by 0 bases and V by 3 bases; bases with no gene match: 3. The CDR3 is CASSLGTGPSYEQYF. The CDR3 region has the DNA TGTGCCAGCAGCTTGGGGACAGGGCCCTCCTACGAGCAGTACTTC.